Listed below are T cell receptor beta chains from one sample, sequenced in a study of monozygotic twins with inflammatory bowel disease. TCRdb re-called the 5' RACE reads; one entry per CDR3 protein, DNA not given. The sample's table shows more than 85,000 distinct CDR3 sequences. Sequencing used blood. All receptors come from a human donor with ulcerative colitis or Crohn's disease, or a healthy co-twin of an affected twin (not recorded which). Both conserved end residues are part of each CDR3.

V	J	CDR3
TRBV12-3/TRBV12-4	TRBJ2-5	CASSWGPGETQYF
TRBV9	TRBJ2-2	CASSVDPQDGAGELFF
TRBV5-1	TRBJ1-5	CASSLGGYGNQPQHF
TRBV7-2	TRBJ2-1	CASSYLAGPYNEQFF
TRBV2	TRBJ2-6	CASLGLQGISSGANVLTF
TRBV11-3	TRBJ2-7	CASSSKNTGTGQKTYEQYF
TRBV7-6	TRBJ1-4	CASSPGTGPNEKLFF
TRBV20-1	TRBJ2-1	CSAISGRNDNEQFF
TRBV20-1	TRBJ1-1	CSVVGTVKGSTEAFF
TRBV20-1	TRBJ2-1	CSARLRGYSYNEQFF
TRBV4-3	TRBJ2-1	CASSQDSSIGLSGNEQFF
TRBV5-1	TRBJ2-7	CASSRLAGGYEQYF
TRBV29-1	TRBJ2-3	CSAGRGAGGPQYF
TRBV6-1	TRBJ2-3	CAGSELGALAGTQYF
TRBV2	TRBJ2-3	CASSEPPTDTQYF
TRBV13	TRBJ2-7	CASSLGAYRYEQYF
TRBV7-3	TRBJ1-6	CASSLEGSNSPLHF
TRBV7-9	TRBJ1-1	CASSAQQGSNTEAFF
TRBV4-2	TRBJ2-1	CASSQDSLARENEQFF
TRBV12-3/TRBV12-4	TRBJ2-7	CASSLIAGPYEQYF
TRBV7-6	TRBJ2-3	CASSLVLAGRDGGQYF
TRBV3-1	TRBJ2-1	CASSPGTSGRWYVDEQFF
TRBV7-9	TRBJ2-3	CASSPGRRGADTQYF
TRBV7-8	TRBJ2-1	CASSLRSGVDYNEQFF
TRBV29-1	TRBJ2-3	CSVESQGTDTQYF
TRBV5-1	TRBJ2-5	CASREGRETQYF
TRBV28	TRBJ2-2	CASTGGPGELFF
TRBV5-1	TRBJ2-2	CASSPTGANTGELFF
TRBV20-1	TRBJ1-5	CSASWGPSNQPQHF